The table lists the clone carrying this TCR beta chain with a few counts. As yet, its antigen is unknown. The source of the sample is a study of T cell repertoires in ileal Crohn's disease. The time point: inflamed ileum from the surgical specimen. The assay was immunoSEQ multiplex PCR, and TCRdb's table has in-frame clones only and misses some. The data contain roughly 13,000 clones, over 75% of them singletons. Findings and limits, study-wide: Mucosal expansions were suggested to be mainly CD8 T cells.

The CDR3 has 16 residues. Germline V CDR1 and CDR2: LGHNT, FRNRAP. V shed 5 bases, J shed 6 bases, and the junction held 12 bases outside the gene matches. The source is an adult with Crohn's disease. Input material: ileal tissue. This chain uses TRBV12-5 with TRBJ1-2, with 10 bases fitting TRBD1. Here the CDR3 reads CASGNRDRGSIDGYTF. CDR3 DNA sequence: TGTGCTAGTGGTAACCGGGACAGGGGTTCAATCGATGGCTACACCTTC.